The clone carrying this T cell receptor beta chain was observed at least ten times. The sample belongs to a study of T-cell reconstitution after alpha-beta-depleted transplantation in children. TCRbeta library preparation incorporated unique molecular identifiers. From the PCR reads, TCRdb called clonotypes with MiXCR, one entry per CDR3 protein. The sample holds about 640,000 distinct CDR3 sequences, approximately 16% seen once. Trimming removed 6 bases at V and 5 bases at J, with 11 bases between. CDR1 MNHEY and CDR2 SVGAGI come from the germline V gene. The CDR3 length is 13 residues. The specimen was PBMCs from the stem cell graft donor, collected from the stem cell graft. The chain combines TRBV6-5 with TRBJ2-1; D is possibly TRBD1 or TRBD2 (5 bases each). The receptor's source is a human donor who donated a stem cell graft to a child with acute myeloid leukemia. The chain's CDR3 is CASRRGKDNEQFF. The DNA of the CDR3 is TGTGCCAGCAGGAGGGGAAAGGACAATGAGCAGTTCTTC.